Ten or more counts support the clone carrying this T cell receptor (beta chain). Next came a second PCR, run for roughly 7 to 12 cycles, which used a sample-barcoded 5' primer along with a J-beta primer mix. MiXCR, run by TCRdb on the 5' RACE reads, gives a single entry per CDR3 protein. The sample includes 540,000 or so distinct CDR3 sequences, about 25% seen only once; the top ten take 18%. The data stem from a study of blood T cells in healthy people across ages. The germline V and J ends were trimmed by 4 bases and 6 bases, with 18 bases remaining between them. The CDR3 runs 15 residues. The germline gives CDR1 GTSNPN, CDR2 SVGIG (reference sequence).

Sequencing was done on a sample of blood. The chain is built from TRBV30 and TRBJ1-4; possibly TRBD1 for D (5 bases). The receptor comes from a woman between 65 and 79 years old in good health. The CDR3 DNA reads TGTGCCTGGAATCCGCGTAGGACAAAGGATGAAAAACTGTTTTTT. Translated: CAWNPRRTKDEKLFF.